Shown below are 20 T cell receptor beta chains from a single sample sequenced in a study of vaccination and CD4 T cells after COVID-19. The time point was: late sampling 161 to 241 days after vaccination in three convalescent patients. Stated treatment: roughly 11-day PBMC culture with coronavirus spike peptide pools or control peptides (ViraFEST assay). The Oncomine TCR Beta short-read assay generated sequence data from the DNA of cultured CD4+ T cells. Each CDR3 protein is one row after TCRdb ran MiXCR on the PCR reads. Here the sample spans around 18,000 distinct CDR3 sequences, approximately 56% being singletons. Which antigens these TCRs recognize remains unknown. The specimen was CD4+ T cells from blood, cultured in vitro, collected about 7 months after SARS-CoV-2 vaccination. The receptors were gathered from a human donor who had recovered from COVID-19.

The rearrangement joins TRBV11-3 to TRBJ1-2; no reliable D call. In germline, CDR1 is SGHNT, CDR2 YENEEA. The CDR3 spans 14 residues. V was clipped by 2 bases and J by 0 bases, with 7 bases between them. The CDR3: CASSLMATNYGYTF. In nucleotides, the CDR3 is TGTGCCAGCAGCTTAATGGCAACTAACTATGGCTACACCTTC.

V is TRBV20-1 and J is TRBJ2-7; 7 bases align to TRBD2. The CDR3 sequence is 14 residues long. CDR1 DFQATT and CDR2 SNEGSKA come from the germline V gene (reference sequence). The ends lost 5 bases at V and 3 bases at J; junction bases unmatched: 10. Written as DNA, the CDR3 is TGCAGTGCTCTAGGACTAGTGGAGAGCTACGAGCAGTACTTC. This sequence encodes CSALGLVESYEQYF.

The chain carries TRBV7-2 and TRBJ2-2; possible D gene TRBD2, 5 bases. Looked up from germline, CDR1 is SGHTA and CDR2 is FQGNSA. Trimming took 1 base from V and 8 from J, leaving 11 bases between them. The CDR3 totals 14 residues. The CDR3 protein is CASSLDIRTGELFF. The DNA of the CDR3 is TGTGCCAGCAGCTTAGACATCCGGACTGGGGAGCTGTTTTTT.

This chain joins TRBV20-1 and TRBJ2-4, with 8 bases lining up with TRBD1. With V trimmed by 8 bases and J by 0 bases, 9 bases remained unmatched. In germline, CDR1 is DFQATT, CDR2 SNEGSKA (reference sequence). The CDR3 sequence is 15 residues long. The CDR3 coding sequence is TGCAGTACCAGACAGGGGTCCCTAGCCAAAAACATTCAGTACTTC. Translation gives CSTRQGSLAKNIQYF.

The CDR3 sequence: CASSLFHGELFF. Written as DNA, the CDR3 is TGTGCCAGCAGCTTATTTCACGGGGAGCTGTTTTTT. The V and J genes are TRBV7-2 and TRBJ2-2, with D hard to call. Germline V gives CDR1 SGHTA, CDR2 FQGNSA. The CDR3 runs 12 residues. The V end was cut by 2 bases, the J end by 7 bases, with 5 bases between.

This clonotype was seen a handful of times. The chain employs TRBV7-9 and TRBJ2-7, with D tentatively TRBD1 (6 bases). Trimming cost V 5 bases and J 5 bases, with 13 bases left between them. This CDR3 spans 13 amino acids. Germline V gene data show CDR1 as SEHNR and CDR2 as FQNEAQ (reference sequence). CDR3 coding DNA: TGTGCCAGCAGCGCAGACAGGCGTCACGAGCAGTACTTC. Translating gives CASSADRRHEQYF.

This clonotype has a handful of counts. The CDR3 reads CSAAGGAVTEAFF. CDR3 nucleotides: TGCAGTGCGGCAGGGGGCGCCGTCACTGAAGCTTTCTTT. V is TRBV20-1 and J is TRBJ1-1; 8 positions match TRBD1. CDR1 and CDR2 (germline): DFQATT, SNEGSKA (reference sequence). The CDR3 extends over 13 amino acids. The trim removed 6 bases at V and 4 bases at J, leaving 7 bases unmatched.

This clonotype was observed once. The rearrangement joins TRBV20-1 to TRBJ2-2; TRBD2 matches 10 bases. Per germline, CDR1 DFQATT and CDR2 SNEGSKA (reference sequence). CDR3 length equals 18 residues. The V gene end was trimmed by 5 bases and the J gene end by 6 bases; junction bases not matched to a gene: 18. CDR3 nucleotide sequence: TGCAGTGCTCTGCGCTTTCCCCCTATAGCGGGAGGTGCCGGGGAGCTGTTTTTT. This codes for CSALRFPPIAGGAGELFF.

The sample holds a few counts of this clonotype. V gene TRBV6-5 combines with J gene TRBJ1-2; no definite D call. Germline V CDR1 and CDR2: MNHEY, SVGAGI. Trimming took off 0 bases at V and 8 bases at J, with 13 bases between the two ends. CDR3 length: 14 amino acids. CDR3 sequence (DNA): TGTGCCAGCAGTTACTCGACGGGTCTACGAGGCTACACCTTC. As protein: CASSYSTGLRGYTF.

This clonotype was observed a handful of times. The genes are TRBV20-1 and TRBJ1-5, with D uncertain. Germline V gives CDR1 DFQATT, CDR2 SNEGSKA (reference sequence). This CDR3 has 12 amino acids. V lost 3 bases, J lost 7 bases, and 10 bases lay in between. The CDR3 loop reads CSASVGVQPQHF. The CDR3 DNA sequence: TGCAGTGCTAGCGTTGGGGTCCAGCCCCAGCATTTT.

This clonotype was seen a few times. The gene calls are TRBV20-1 and TRBJ2-7, with D maybe TRBD1 (6 bases). The CDR3 has 13 amino acids. CDR1 is DFQATT and CDR2 is SNEGSKA in the germline V gene (reference sequence). Trimming shortened V by 2 bases and J by 2 bases, and 10 bases separated the two germline ends. The CDR3 sequence: CSARIWTAYEQYF. CDR3 coding DNA: TGCAGTGCTAGAATATGGACAGCCTACGAGCAGTACTTC.

The table lists this clonotype with a few counts. The chain recombines TRBV10-2 with TRBJ2-5; maybe TRBD1 (6 bases). Germline assignment: CDR1 WSHSY and CDR2 SAAADI. Trimming pared 0 bases from V and 4 bases from J, leaving 12 bases between. The CDR3 is 15 amino acids. The CDR3 nucleotides are TGCGCCAGCAGTGAGTCTCCAGGGGCGCGAGAGACCCAGTACTTC. Translating gives CASSESPGARETQYF.

Only a few counts were recorded for this clonotype. The chain couples TRBV20-1 to TRBJ2-1; D is unresolved. CDR3 length equals 11 residues. With 5 bases removed from V and 14 bases from J, the gap between germline ends came to 16 bases. Germline assignment: CDR1 DFQATT and CDR2 SNEGSKA (reference sequence). CDR3: CSAPPLSSEFF. CDR3 bases: TGCAGTGCTCCCCCATTATCTTCCGAGTTCTTC.

In this sample, this clonotype turned up a few times. Relative to the germline gene, one junction end is altered; a read error may explain this. The chain has TRBV7-6 and TRBJ1-1, with 9 bases identical to TRBD1. The CDR3 extends over 20 amino acids. Germline CDR1 SGHVS, CDR2 FNYEAQ. CDR3 sequence (DNA): TGTGCTAGCAGCTTCGGGGGGACGAGACAGGGGGATATTAGGGACACTGAAGCTTTCTTT. Protein: CASSFGGTRQGDIRDTEAFF.

The chain has TRBV7-2 and TRBJ2-7; D is undetermined. This CDR3 spans 12 amino acids. Trimming took 1 base from V and 5 from J, leaving 6 bases between them. Per germline, CDR1 SGHTA and CDR2 FQGNSA. CDR3 amino acids: CASSLEYNEQYF. The CDR3 DNA is TGTGCCAGCAGCTTAGAGTATAACGAGCAGTACTTC.

V gene TRBV11-2 combines with J gene TRBJ1-3; D is unclear. The germline CDR1 and CDR2 sequences are SGHAT and FQNNGV. The V gene lost 5 bases and the J gene lost 9 bases, with 8 bases spanning the gap. This CDR3 contains 11 residues. The CDR3 sequence is CASSQDITIYF. The CDR3 bases are TGTGCCAGCAGCCAAGATATCACCATATATTTT.

To note about this clonotype: A much larger clone sits a single nucleotide away, making a read error possible. The chain is built from TRBV6-5 and TRBJ1-1, with D possibly being TRBD1 (5 bases). This CDR3 is built from 15 residues. V lost 4 bases and J lost 8, with 20 bases in between. Germline CDR1 MNHEY, CDR2 SVGAGI. This chain's CDR3 is CASSFLTEGGFEAFF. CDR3 DNA: TGTGCCAGCAGTTTTTTGACAGAAGGTGGGTTCGAAGCTTTCTTT.

The rearrangement joins TRBV9 to TRBJ2-3; 7 bases map to TRBD2. The germline gives CDR1 SGDLS, CDR2 YYNGEE. This CDR3 region has 14 residues. V lost 4 bases to trimming and J lost 2 bases; unmatched junction nucleotides: 4. CDR3 nucleotides: TGTGCCAGCAGCATCCGGGACTACACAGATACGCAGTATTTT. As protein: CASSIRDYTDTQYF.

The chain uses TRBV2 and TRBJ1-5; D gene uncertain. The V end was cut by 4 bases, the J end by 11 bases, with 15 bases between. This CDR3 contains 13 residues. CDR1 is SNHLY and CDR2 is FYNNEI in the germline V gene. CDR3 coding DNA: TGTGCCAGCAGTGGCCGTACGGACGGCTCCCAGCATTTT. Its translation: CASSGRTDGSQHF.

This clonotype occurred a few times. The chain employs TRBV20-1 and TRBJ1-2; the D is unclear. This CDR3 is built from 14 residues. Trimming removed 1 base at V and 2 bases at J, with 11 bases between. The germline V gene has CDR1 DFQATT and CDR2 SNEGSKA (reference sequence). The CDR3 DNA sequence: TGCAGTGCTAGAGGATCCCGGACGAACTATGGCTACACCTTC. Translating gives CSARGSRTNYGYTF.